This TCR beta chain was sequenced in a study of tumor-infiltrating lymphocytes in primary liver carcinoma. In the study overall: Each of the growths was stage T1-T3 N0M0, extending about 4.2 to 11 cm across.

A primer matching the constant region was used to make TCR beta cDNA from approximately 500 ng of total RNA. Three nested multiplex PCR rounds of slightly modified ARM-PCR generated TCR beta libraries. With TRBV1-TRBV30 forward primers and a C-beta reverse primer, the first two PCR rounds were run for 10 cycles each. Via MiXCR, TCRdb re-called the multiplex PCR reads, giving one row per CDR3 protein. The sample shows 90,000 to 100,000 distinct CDR3 sequences, almost 70% of them seen only once. The study, taken as a whole, reports: A small share of top clones, only about 8-25%, was found in all five tumor regions.

Germline V gene lookup returns CDR1 SGHAT and CDR2 FQNNGV. This CDR3 region has 12 residues. Unsorted bulk tissue, about 18-32 mg of it, served as the source for co-extraction of RNA and DNA. To note about this clonotype: The antigen remains unidentified. The junction does not match germline at one end; this may be a read error.

The sequencing input was liver tumor tissue from sampling region 5. Subset here: tumor region T5, tumor centre. This TCR was recovered from a woman aged 55-69 years with primary liver carcinoma and hepatitis B virus infection. This sequence joins TRBV11-2 and TRBJ2-7; no clear D. This chain's CDR3 is CASSAGPYEPYF. The CDR3 region has the DNA TGTGCCAGCAGCGCAGGTCCCTACGAGCCGTACTTC.